The 4 T cell receptor beta chains in this list originate from one sample, sequenced in a study of vaccination effects on CD4 cells after COVID-19. The antigens for these receptors are not known. Using immunoSEQ multiplex PCR, the repertoire was profiled, and TCRdb retains in-frame clones only, with some absent. The repertoire has about 30,000 clones, 70% to 75% of them found once; the top ten carry around 15%. Sequencing in the ViraFEST assay came after antigen-specific CD4+ T cells had been expanded with viral peptide pools, which were used to stimulate PBMC. The authors isolated CD4+ T cells after ten to eleven days of culture. Subjects were given two BNT162b2 or mRNA-1273 vaccine doses. Sequencing used CD4+ T cells from PBMCs cultured with HCoV-229E spike peptides, obtained after COVID-19 vaccination. The receptors originated from a human donor who received a COVID-19 vaccine.

The chain couples TRBV6-5 to TRBJ2-7; D perhaps matches TRBD1 (6 bases). The CDR3 loop spans 14 amino acids. Germline values: CDR1 MNHEY, CDR2 SVGAGI. Trimming pared 4 bases from V and 2 bases from J, leaving 12 bases between. The CDR3 nucleotides are TGTGCCAGCAGTTCGGGACAAACCACCTACGAGCAGTACTTC. Its translation is CASSSGQTTYEQYF.

This clone was observed a few times. The chain carries TRBV30 and TRBJ1-6; D remains unclear. V lost 4 bases, J lost 10 bases, and 17 bases lay in between. Germline CDR1 reads GTSNPN; CDR2 reads SVGIG (reference sequence). The CDR3 spans 14 residues. In DNA, the CDR3 is TGTGCCTGGACCCTCCGGGCGGTTGGATCACCCCTCCACTTT. This sequence encodes CAWTLRAVGSPLHF.

The chain has TRBV18 and TRBJ1-1, with D hard to call. This CDR3 has 13 amino acids. Germline-derived CDR1 and CDR2 are KGHSH and LQKENI. Trimming took 2 bases from V and 8 from J, leaving 12 bases between them. As DNA, the CDR3 is TGTGCCAGCTCACCAGAGTTTGTAACAGAAGCTTTCTTT. This translates into CASSPEFVTEAFF. The variable domain in full, with the rest retrieved from reference TRBV18 and TRBJ1-1, is NAGVMQNPRHLVRRRGQEARLRCSPMKGHSHVYWYRQLPEEGLKFMVYLQKENIIDESGMPKERFSAEFPKEGPSILRIQQVVRGDSAAYFCASSPEFVTEAFFGQGTRLTVV.

CDR3 nucleotides: TGTGCCAGCAGCTTCGTTGGCACAGATACGCAGTATTTT. Protein: CASSFVGTDTQYF. The chain is built from TRBV11-3 and TRBJ2-3; D is uncertain. The germline CDR1 and CDR2 sequences are SGHNT and YENEEA. The V and J ends lost 3 bases and 1 base respectively, with 5 bases between them. The CDR3 consists of 13 residues.